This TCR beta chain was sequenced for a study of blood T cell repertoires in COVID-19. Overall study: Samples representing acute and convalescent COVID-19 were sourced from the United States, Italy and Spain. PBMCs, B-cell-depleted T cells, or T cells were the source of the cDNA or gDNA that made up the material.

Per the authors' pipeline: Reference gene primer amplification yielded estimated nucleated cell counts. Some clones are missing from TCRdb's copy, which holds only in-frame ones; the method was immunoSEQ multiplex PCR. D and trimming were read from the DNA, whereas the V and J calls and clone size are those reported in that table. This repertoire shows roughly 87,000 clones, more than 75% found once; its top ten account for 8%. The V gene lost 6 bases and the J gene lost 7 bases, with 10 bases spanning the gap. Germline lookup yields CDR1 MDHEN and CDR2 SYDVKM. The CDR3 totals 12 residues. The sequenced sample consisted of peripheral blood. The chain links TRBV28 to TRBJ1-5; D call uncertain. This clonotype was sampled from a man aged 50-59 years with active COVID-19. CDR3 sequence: CASSRGVQPQHF. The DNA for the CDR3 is TGTGCCAGCAGCCGGGGTGTGCAGCCCCAGCATTTT.